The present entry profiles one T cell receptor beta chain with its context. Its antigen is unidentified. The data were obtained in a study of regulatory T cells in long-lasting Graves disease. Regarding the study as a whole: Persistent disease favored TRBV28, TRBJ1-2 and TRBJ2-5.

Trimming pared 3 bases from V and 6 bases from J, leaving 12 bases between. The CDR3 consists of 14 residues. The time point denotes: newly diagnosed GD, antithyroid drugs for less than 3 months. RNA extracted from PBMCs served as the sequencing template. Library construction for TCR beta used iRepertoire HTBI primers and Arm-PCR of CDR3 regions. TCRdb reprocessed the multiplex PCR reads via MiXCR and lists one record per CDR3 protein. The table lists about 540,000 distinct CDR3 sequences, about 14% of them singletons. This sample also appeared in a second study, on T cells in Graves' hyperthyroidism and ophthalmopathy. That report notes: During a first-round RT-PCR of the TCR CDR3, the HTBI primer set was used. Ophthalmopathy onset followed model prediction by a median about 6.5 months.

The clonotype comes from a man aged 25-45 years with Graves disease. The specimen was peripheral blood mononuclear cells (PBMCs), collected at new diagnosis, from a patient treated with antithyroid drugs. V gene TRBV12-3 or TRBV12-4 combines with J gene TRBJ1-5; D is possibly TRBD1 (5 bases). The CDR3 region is CASSFGGSSQPQHF. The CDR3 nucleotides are TGTGCCAGCAGTTTTGGGGGATCCAGTCAGCCCCAGCATTTT.